Listed below are T cell receptor beta chains from one sample, sequenced in a study of identical twins. Using its own MiXCR run on the 5' RACE reads, TCRdb lists one record per CDR3 protein. The sample shows around 240,000 distinct CDR3 sequences, approximately 7% of them seen only once. The data also belong to a second study, concerning yellow fever vaccine responses in identical twins.

Sequenced: memory (CD45RO+) T cells sorted from blood. The source of these receptors is a woman between 18 and 30 years old in good health. The conserved cysteine and the conserved F or W are not part of the CDR3 here. Rows give clone size only sometimes, using once, few, many, or a class for an expanded clone.

clone_size: many
v_call: TRBV5-1
j_call: TRBJ2-1
cdr3_length: 14
cdr3_aa: ASSSLAGGHYNEQF

clone_size: few
v_call: TRBV12-3/TRBV12-4
j_call: TRBJ1-4
cdr3_length: 11
cdr3_aa: ASSLRQGEKLF

clone_size: NA
v_call: TRBV28
j_call: TRBJ2-3
cdr3_length: 14
cdr3_aa: ASSPAGTLFWNTQY

clone_size: NA
v_call: TRBV2
j_call: TRBJ2-2
cdr3_length: 12
cdr3_aa: ASSEVEGAGELF

clone_size: NA
v_call: TRBV27
j_call: TRBJ2-3
cdr3_length: 12
cdr3_aa: ASSFLAATDTQY

clone_size: NA
v_call: TRBV20-1
j_call: TRBJ1-5
cdr3_length: 17
cdr3_aa: SASEARRPRKNINQPQH

clone_size: NA
v_call: TRBV7-2
j_call: TRBJ2-7
cdr3_length: 11
cdr3_aa: ASSVLRGGEQY

clone_size: many
v_call: TRBV5-1
j_call: TRBJ2-6
cdr3_length: 15
cdr3_aa: ASSLGGTFSGANVLT

clone_size: NA
v_call: TRBV6-1
j_call: TRBJ2-2
cdr3_length: 13
cdr3_aa: ASRVDMGNTGELF

clone_size: NA
v_call: TRBV20-1
j_call: TRBJ2-1
cdr3_length: 14
cdr3_aa: SARDLPAGNYNEQF

clone_size: NA
v_call: TRBV7-8
j_call: TRBJ1-1
cdr3_length: 11
cdr3_aa: ASSLGQGIGAF

clone_size: NA
v_call: TRBV3-1
j_call: TRBJ2-7
cdr3_length: 17
cdr3_aa: ATTQTGTSGSRTYYEQY

clone_size: few
v_call: TRBV7-8
j_call: TRBJ2-2
cdr3_length: 12
cdr3_aa: ASSQLQGTGELF

clone_size: NA
v_call: TRBV5-6
j_call: TRBJ2-4
cdr3_length: 16
cdr3_aa: ASSRTSGFGIAKNIQY

clone_size: NA
v_call: TRBV25-1
j_call: TRBJ2-3
cdr3_length: 11
cdr3_aa: ASSVRVTDTQY

clone_size: few
v_call: TRBV14
j_call: TRBJ2-1
cdr3_length: 16
cdr3_aa: ASSQDRSSGSSYNEQF

clone_size: NA
v_call: TRBV12-3/TRBV12-4
j_call: TRBJ2-7
cdr3_length: 17
cdr3_aa: TSSTRRLAGGPSSYEQY

clone_size: many
v_call: TRBV4-1
j_call: TRBJ2-3
cdr3_length: 13
cdr3_aa: ASSQARLGVDTQY

clone_size: NA
v_call: TRBV5-1
j_call: TRBJ2-5
cdr3_length: 14
cdr3_aa: ASSLGQGGMQETQY

clone_size: few
v_call: TRBV10-2
j_call: TRBJ2-1
cdr3_length: 9
cdr3_aa: ASSKGQGKF

clone_size: NA
v_call: TRBV6-2/TRBV6-3
j_call: TRBJ2-1
cdr3_length: 13
cdr3_aa: ASSRPGLAGGPLF

clone_size: few
v_call: TRBV12-3/TRBV12-4
j_call: TRBJ2-7
cdr3_length: 14
cdr3_aa: ASSDVWGGSSYEQY

clone_size: many
v_call: TRBV4-1
j_call: TRBJ2-1
cdr3_length: 16
cdr3_aa: ASSQLDLIPQPYNEQF

clone_size: many
v_call: TRBV4-1
j_call: TRBJ2-6
cdr3_length: 14
cdr3_aa: ASSQDRGTGANVLT